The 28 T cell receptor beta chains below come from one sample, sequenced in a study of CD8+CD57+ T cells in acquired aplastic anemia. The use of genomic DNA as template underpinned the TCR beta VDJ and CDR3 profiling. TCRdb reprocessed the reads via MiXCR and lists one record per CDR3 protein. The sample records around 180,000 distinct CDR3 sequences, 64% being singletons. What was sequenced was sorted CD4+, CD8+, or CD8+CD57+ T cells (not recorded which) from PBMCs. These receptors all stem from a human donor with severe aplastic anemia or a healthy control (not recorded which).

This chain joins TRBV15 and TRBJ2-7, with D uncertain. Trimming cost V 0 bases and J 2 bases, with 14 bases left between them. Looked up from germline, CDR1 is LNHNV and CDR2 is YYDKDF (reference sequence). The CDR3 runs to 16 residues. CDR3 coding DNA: TGTGCCACCAGCAGAGAACAGATTCCGATTACCTACGAGCAGTACTTC. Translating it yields CATSREQIPITYEQYF.

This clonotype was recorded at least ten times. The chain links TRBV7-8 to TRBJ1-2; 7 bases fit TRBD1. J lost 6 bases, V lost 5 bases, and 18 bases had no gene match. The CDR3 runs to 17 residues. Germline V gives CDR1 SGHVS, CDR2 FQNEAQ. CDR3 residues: CASSEGGGGSFYDGYTF. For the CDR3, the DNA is TGTGCCAGCAGCGAGGGTGGAGGGGGCAGCTTTTATGATGGCTACACCTTC.

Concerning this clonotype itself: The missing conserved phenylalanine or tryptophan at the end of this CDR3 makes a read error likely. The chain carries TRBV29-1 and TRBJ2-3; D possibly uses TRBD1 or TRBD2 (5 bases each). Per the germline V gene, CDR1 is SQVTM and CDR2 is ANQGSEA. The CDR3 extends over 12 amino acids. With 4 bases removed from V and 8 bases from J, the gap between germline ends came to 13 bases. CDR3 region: CSVGDRGGTQYS. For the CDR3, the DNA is TGCAGCGTTGGGGACCGGGGTGGTACGCAGTATTCT.

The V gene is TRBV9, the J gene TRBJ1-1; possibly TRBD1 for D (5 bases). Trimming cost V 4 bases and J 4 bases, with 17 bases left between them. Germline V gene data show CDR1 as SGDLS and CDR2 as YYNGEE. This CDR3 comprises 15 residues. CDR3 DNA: TGTGCCAGCAGCCCCGGGGGGTTGAGGGTCACTGAAGCTTTCTTT. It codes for CASSPGGLRVTEAFF.

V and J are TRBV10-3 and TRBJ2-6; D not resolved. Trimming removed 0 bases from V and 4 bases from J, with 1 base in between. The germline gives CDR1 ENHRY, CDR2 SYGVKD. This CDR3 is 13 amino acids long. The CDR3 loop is CAISESGANVLTF. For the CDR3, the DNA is TGTGCCATCAGTGAGTCCGGGGCCAACGTCCTGACTTTC.

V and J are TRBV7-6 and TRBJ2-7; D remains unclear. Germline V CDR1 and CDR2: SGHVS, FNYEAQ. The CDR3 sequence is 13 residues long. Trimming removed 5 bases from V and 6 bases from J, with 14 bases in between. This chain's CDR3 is CASSLSTALEQYF. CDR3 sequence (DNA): TGTGCCAGCAGCCTAAGTACGGCCCTCGAGCAGTACTTC.

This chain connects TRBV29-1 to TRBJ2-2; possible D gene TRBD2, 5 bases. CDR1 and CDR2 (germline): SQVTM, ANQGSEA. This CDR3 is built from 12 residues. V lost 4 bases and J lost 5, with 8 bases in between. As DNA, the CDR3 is TGCAGCGTTGCCGAGGGAACCGGGGAGCTGTTTTTT. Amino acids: CSVAEGTGELFF.

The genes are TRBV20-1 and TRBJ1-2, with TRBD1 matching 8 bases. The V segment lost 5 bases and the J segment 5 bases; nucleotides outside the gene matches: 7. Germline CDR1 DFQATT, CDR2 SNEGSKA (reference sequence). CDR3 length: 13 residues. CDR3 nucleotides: TGCAGTGCTTCCATGACAGGGGAGTATGGCTACACCTTC. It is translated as CSASMTGEYGYTF.

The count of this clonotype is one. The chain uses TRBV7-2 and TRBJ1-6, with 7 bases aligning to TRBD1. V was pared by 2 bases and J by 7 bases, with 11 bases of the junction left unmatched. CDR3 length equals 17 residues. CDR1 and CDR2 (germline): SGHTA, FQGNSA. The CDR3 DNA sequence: TGTGCCAGCAGCTTAAGGTCGGCAGGGGGAAGAAATTCACCCCTCCACTTT. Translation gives CASSLRSAGGRNSPLHF. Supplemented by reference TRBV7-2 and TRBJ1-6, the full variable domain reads GAGVSQSPSNKVTEKGKDVELRCDPISGHTALYWYRQSLGQGLEFLIYFQGNSAPDKSGLPSDRFSAERTGGSVSTLTIQRTQQEDSAVYLCASSLRSAGGRNSPLHFGNGTRLTVT.

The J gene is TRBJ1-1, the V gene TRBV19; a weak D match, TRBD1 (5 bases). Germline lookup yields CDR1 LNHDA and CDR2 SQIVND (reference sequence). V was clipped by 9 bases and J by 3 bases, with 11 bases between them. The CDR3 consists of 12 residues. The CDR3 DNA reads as TGTGCCAGCTCCTGGGGGGACACTGAAGCTTTCTTT. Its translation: CASSWGDTEAFF.

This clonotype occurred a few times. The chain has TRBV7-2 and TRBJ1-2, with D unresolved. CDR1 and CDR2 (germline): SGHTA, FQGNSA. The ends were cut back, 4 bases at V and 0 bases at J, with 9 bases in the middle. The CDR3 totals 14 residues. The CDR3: CASSSTGANYGYTF. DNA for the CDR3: TGTGCCAGCAGCTCGACGGGAGCTAACTATGGCTACACCTTC.

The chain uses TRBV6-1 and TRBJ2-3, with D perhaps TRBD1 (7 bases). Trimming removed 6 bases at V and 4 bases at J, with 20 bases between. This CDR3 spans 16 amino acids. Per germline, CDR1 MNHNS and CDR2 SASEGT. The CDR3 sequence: CASRTGARAGADTQYF. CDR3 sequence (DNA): TGTGCCAGCAGAACAGGGGCGAGAGCGGGCGCAGATACGCAGTATTTT.

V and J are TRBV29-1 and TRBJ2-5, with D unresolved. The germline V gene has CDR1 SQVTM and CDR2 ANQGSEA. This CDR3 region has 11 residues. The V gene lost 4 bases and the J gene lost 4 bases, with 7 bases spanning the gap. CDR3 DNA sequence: TGCAGCGTTGGGTCCCTAGAGACCCAGTACTTC. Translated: CSVGSLETQYF.

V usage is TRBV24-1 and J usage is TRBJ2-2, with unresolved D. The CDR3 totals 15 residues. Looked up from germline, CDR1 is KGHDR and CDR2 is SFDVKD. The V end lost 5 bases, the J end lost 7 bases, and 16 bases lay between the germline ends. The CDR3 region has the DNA TGTGCCACCAGTGGGCCTACTTTTGGGCACGGGGAGCTGTTTTTT. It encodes CATSGPTFGHGELFF.

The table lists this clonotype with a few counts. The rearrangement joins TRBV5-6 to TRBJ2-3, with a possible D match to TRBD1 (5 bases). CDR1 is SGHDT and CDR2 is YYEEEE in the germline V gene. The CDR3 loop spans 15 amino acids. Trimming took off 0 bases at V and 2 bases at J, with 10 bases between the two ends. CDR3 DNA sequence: TGTGCCAGCAGCTTGGAGGGGCTGATCACAGATACGCAGTATTTT. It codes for CASSLEGLITDTQYF.

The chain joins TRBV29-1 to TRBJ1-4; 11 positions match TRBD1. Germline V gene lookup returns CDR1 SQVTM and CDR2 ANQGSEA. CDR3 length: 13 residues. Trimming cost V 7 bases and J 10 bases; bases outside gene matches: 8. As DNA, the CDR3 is TGCAGCGCGGGACAGGGGGATTTCGGAAAACTGTTTTTT. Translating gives CSAGQGDFGKLFF.

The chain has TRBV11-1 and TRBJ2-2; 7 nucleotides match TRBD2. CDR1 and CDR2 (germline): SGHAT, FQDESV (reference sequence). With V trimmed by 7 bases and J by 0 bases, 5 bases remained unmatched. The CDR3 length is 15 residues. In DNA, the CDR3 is TGTGCCAGCACCAGACTAGCACCGAACACCGGGGAGCTGTTTTTT. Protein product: CASTRLAPNTGELFF.

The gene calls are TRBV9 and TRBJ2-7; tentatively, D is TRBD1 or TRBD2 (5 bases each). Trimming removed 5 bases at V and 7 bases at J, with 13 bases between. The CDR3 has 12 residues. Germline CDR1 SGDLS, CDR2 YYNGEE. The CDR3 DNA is TGTGCCAGCAGTACGGGGCCGATAGAGCAGTACTTC. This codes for CASSTGPIEQYF.

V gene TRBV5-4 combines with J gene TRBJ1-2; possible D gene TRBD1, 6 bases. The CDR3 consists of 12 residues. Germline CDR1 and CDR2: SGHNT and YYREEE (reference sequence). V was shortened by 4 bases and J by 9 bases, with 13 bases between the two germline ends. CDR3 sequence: CASSSEGVSYTF. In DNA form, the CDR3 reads TGTGCCAGCAGCAGCGAGGGGGTAAGCTACACCTTC.

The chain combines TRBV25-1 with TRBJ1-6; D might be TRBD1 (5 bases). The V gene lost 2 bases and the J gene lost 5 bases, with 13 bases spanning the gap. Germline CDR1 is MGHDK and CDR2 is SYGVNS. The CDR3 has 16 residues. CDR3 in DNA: TGTGCCAGCAGTGAAACCCAGGGACTTCATAATTCACCCCTCCACTTT. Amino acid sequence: CASSETQGLHNSPLHF. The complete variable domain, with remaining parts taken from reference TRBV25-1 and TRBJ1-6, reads EADIYQTPRYLVIGTGKKITLECSQTMGHDKMYWYQQDPGMELHLIHYSYGVNSTEKGDLSSESTVSRIRTEHFPLTLESARPSHTSQYLCASSETQGLHNSPLHFGNGTRLTVT.

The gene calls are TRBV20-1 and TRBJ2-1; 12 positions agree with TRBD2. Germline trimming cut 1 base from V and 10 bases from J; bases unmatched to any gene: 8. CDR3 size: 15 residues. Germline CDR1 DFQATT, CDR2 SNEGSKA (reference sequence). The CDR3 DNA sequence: TGCAGTGCTAGAGGACTAGCGGGGGACACCGGGGAGCAGTTCTTC. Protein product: CSARGLAGDTGEQFF.

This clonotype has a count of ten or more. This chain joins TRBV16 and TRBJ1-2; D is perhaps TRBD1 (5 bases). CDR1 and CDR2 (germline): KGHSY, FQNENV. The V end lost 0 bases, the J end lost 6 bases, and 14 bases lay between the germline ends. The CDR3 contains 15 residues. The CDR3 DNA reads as TGTGCCAGCAGCCAATCAACCGAGGGGACCGATGGCTACACCTTC. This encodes CASSQSTEGTDGYTF.

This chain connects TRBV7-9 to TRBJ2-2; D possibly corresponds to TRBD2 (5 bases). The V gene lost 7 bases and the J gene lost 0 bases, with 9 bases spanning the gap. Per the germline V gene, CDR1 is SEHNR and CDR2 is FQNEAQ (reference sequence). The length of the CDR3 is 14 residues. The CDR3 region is CASKSGANTGELFF. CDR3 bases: TGTGCCAGCAAAAGCGGAGCGAACACCGGGGAGCTGTTTTTT.

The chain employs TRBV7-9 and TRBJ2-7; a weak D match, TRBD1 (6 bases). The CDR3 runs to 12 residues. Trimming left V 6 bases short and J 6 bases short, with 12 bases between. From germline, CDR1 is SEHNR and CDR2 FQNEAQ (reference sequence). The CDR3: CASRKEQGEQYF. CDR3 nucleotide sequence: TGTGCCAGCAGAAAAGAACAGGGCGAGCAGTACTTC.

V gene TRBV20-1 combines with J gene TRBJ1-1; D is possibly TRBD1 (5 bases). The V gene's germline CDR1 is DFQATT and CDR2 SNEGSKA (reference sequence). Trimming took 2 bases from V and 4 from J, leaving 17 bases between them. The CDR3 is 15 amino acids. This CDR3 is CSARPLGGGGTEAFF. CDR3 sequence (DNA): TGCAGTGCTAGACCGCTCGGGGGGGGTGGCACTGAAGCTTTCTTT.

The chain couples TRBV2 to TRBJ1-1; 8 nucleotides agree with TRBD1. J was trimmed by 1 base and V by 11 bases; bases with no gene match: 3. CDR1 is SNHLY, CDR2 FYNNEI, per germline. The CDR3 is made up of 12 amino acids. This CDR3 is CASDRGNTEAFF. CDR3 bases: TGTGCCTCTGACAGGGGGAACACTGAAGCTTTCTTT.

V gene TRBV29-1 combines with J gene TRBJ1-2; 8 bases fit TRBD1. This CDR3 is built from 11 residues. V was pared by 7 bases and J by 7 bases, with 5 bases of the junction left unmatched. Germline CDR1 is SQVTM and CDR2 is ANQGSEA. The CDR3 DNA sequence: TGCAGCGGGGACAGGCCCGGTGGCTACACCTTC. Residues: CSGDRPGGYTF. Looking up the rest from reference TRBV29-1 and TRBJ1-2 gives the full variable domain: SAVISQKPSRDICQRGTSLTIQCQVDSQVTMMFWYRQQPGQSLTLIATANQGSEATYESGFVIDKFPISRPNLTFSTLTVSNMSPEDSSIYLCSGDRPGGYTFGSGTRLTVV.

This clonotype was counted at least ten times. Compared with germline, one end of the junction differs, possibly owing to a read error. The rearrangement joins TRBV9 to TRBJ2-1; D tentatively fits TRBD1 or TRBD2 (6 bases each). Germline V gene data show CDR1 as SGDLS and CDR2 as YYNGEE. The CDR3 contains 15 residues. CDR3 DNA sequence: TGTGCCAGCAGCGCTGCCTCCTTGACAGGACCTGTGGGGGGCTTC. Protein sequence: CASSAASLTGPVGGF.